This T cell receptor (beta chain) was identified during a study of blood T cell repertoires in COVID-19. As for the study in general: From the United States, Italy and Spain came samples of acute and convalescent COVID-19.

TCRdb keeps only in-frame clones here, not all; method: immunoSEQ multiplex PCR. The sample includes fewer than 250,000 clones, about 94% of them seen just once. In its sample, this clone was seen once. The V end was cut by 11 bases, the J end by 3 bases, with 14 bases between. The CDR3 contains 12 residues. Germline V gives CDR1 SGHAT, CDR2 FQNNGV. This TCR was sampled from a man in his 60s with COVID-19, enrolled during active disease. The source material was peripheral blood. This rearrangement joins TRBV11-2 to TRBJ2-7; tentatively, D is TRBD2 (6 bases). This chain's CDR3 is CAVTGLNYEQYF. CDR3 DNA sequence: TGTGCCGTAACGGGACTCAACTACGAGCAGTACTTC.